This T cell receptor beta chain was recovered during a study of T cell repertoires in cytomegalovirus infection. The CDR3 contains 14 residues. Trimming took off 1 base at V and 3 bases at J, with 7 bases between the two ends. Germline CDR1 SGHTA, CDR2 FQGNSA. This clonotype has more than one count but fewer than ten. Antigen: not known. TCRdb independently ran MiXCR on the reads; one entry per CDR3 protein. This sample has about 500,000 distinct CDR3 sequences, with around 35% found just once. Source: cultured PBMCs, taken from culture after CMV antigen stimulation. The TCR originated in a human donor in good health (CMV status not recorded). Some clones in this sample may be carry-over from other donors' samples. V is TRBV7-2 and J is TRBJ2-1; D gene unclear. CDR3 protein: CASSLERYYNEQFF. CDR3 DNA: TGTGCCAGCAGCTTAGAACGTTACTACAATGAGCAGTTCTTC.